Shown below are 21 T cell receptor beta chains from a single sample sequenced in a study of blood T cell repertoires in COVID-19. Data came from immunoSEQ multiplex PCR; TCRdb stores just in-frame clones and leaves some out. The data show around 170,000 clones, over 90% seen once. Sequenced input: peripheral blood. These receptors all come from a man aged 50-60 years with acute or convalescent COVID-19.

The rearrangement links TRBV6-5 to TRBJ1-5; no clear D gene. The V gene lost 8 bases and the J gene lost 0 bases, with 14 bases spanning the gap. The CDR3 is made up of 15 amino acids. Germline CDR1 is MNHEY and CDR2 is SVGAGI. The CDR3 bases are TGTGCCAGCTGGGGAGGGCAGAATAGCAATCAGCCCCAGCATTTT. It specifies CASWGGQNSNQPQHF.

The rearrangement links TRBV5-1 to TRBJ2-3; TRBD1 matches 8 bases. Germline V gene lookup returns CDR1 SGHRS and CDR2 YFSETQ. CDR3 length equals 15 residues. The J segment lost 6 bases and the V segment lost 2 bases, leaving 8 bases of the junction unmatched. The CDR3 nucleotides read TGCGCCAGCAGCTTCCGCCCAGGGGGCTGGGATACGCAGTATTTT. This gives the protein CASSFRPGGWDTQYF.

The chain combines TRBV6-1 with TRBJ2-1; maybe TRBD1 (6 bases). Germline V gene data show CDR1 as MNHNS and CDR2 as SASEGT. Trimming cost V 1 base and J 2 bases, with 12 bases left between them. This CDR3 is built from 16 residues. The CDR3 DNA reads TGTGCCAGCAGTGAAGAATTGTGGGACACCTACAATGAGCAGTTCTTC. It encodes CASSEELWDTYNEQFF.

The genes are TRBV5-1 and TRBJ1-1, with 7 positions matching TRBD1. V lost 4 bases and J lost 0; bases outside the gene matches: 6. Germline V gene data show CDR1 as SGHRS and CDR2 as YFSETQ. The CDR3 is 15 amino acids. The CDR3 is CASSREGQVNTEAFF. The CDR3 DNA reads as TGCGCCAGCAGCAGGGAAGGACAGGTGAACACTGAAGCTTTCTTT.

The rearrangement uses TRBV7-2 and TRBJ2-7, with TRBD2 matching 8 bases. V lost 5 bases and J lost 1; bases outside the gene matches: 7. Germline values: CDR1 SGHTA, CDR2 FQGNSA. This CDR3 comprises 15 residues. CDR3 sequence reads: CASSLPGGASYEQYF. Written as DNA, the CDR3 is TGTGCCAGCAGCCTACCGGGGGGGGCTTCCTACGAGCAGTACTTC.

The rearrangement links TRBV7-2 to TRBJ1-2, with D maybe TRBD1 (6 bases). This CDR3 is built from 15 residues. V was cut by 5 bases and J by 7 bases, with 20 bases left in between. In germline, CDR1 is SGHTA, CDR2 FQGNSA. Written as DNA, the CDR3 is TGTGCCAGCAGCATCCCTACGATACAGGGCGGTGGCTACACCTTC. Its translation is CASSIPTIQGGGYTF.

The chain is built from TRBV10-2 and TRBJ1-3; D is possibly TRBD1 (5 bases). The CDR3 contains 14 residues. V was trimmed by 2 bases and J by 2 bases, leaving 7 bases between them. Germline V gene data show CDR1 as WSHSY and CDR2 as SAAADI. CDR3 sequence: CASSEVGAGNTIYF. As DNA, the CDR3 is TGCGCCAGCAGTGAGGTAGGGGCTGGAAACACCATATATTTT.

V gene TRBV2 combines with J gene TRBJ1-3; D uncertain. CDR3 size: 12 residues. CDR1 and CDR2 (germline): SNHLY, FYNNEI. V lost 6 bases and J lost 7, with 10 bases in between. The chain's CDR3 is CASRSAGNTIYF. DNA for the CDR3: TGTGCCAGCAGGTCTGCCGGTAACACCATATATTTT.

The V call is TRBV18, the J call TRBJ1-3; D remains ambiguous. Germline V gene data show CDR1 as KGHSH and CDR2 as LQKENI. V was shortened by 3 bases and J by 3 bases, with 9 bases between the two germline ends. The CDR3 runs 14 residues. The CDR3 region is CASSPGGGGNTIYF. In nucleotides, the CDR3 is TGTGCCAGCTCACCTGGAGGAGGTGGAAACACCATATATTTT.

The V call is TRBV9, the J call TRBJ2-7, with 11 bases fitting TRBD2. V lost 3 bases to trimming and J lost 2 bases; unmatched junction nucleotides: 4. The V gene's germline CDR1 is SGDLS and CDR2 YYNGEE. The CDR3 is 15 amino acids. In nucleotides, the CDR3 is TGTGCCAGCAGCGGGGGACTAGCGGATACCTACGAGCAGTACTTC. The encoded protein is CASSGGLADTYEQYF.

The chain combines TRBV19 with TRBJ1-4; 9 bases match TRBD1. The CDR3 is 14 residues long. The germline V gene has CDR1 LNHDA and CDR2 SQIVND (reference sequence). V was clipped by 3 bases and J by 7 bases; unmatched bases: 3. The CDR3 sequence: CASSITGGREKLFF. Written as DNA, the CDR3 is TGTGCCAGTAGTATTACAGGGGGCCGTGAAAAACTGTTTTTT.

The CDR3 region is CATSDFMGLGGENLNEQFF. The CDR3, as DNA: TGTGCCACCAGTGATTTCATGGGTTTGGGGGGAGAAAATCTGAATGAGCAGTTCTTC. The genes are TRBV24-1 and TRBJ2-1, with a possible D match to TRBD2 (6 bases). V gave up 1 base and J gave up 7 bases, with 25 bases separating them. The CDR3 extends over 19 amino acids. Germline CDR1 reads KGHDR; CDR2 reads SFDVKD.

The rearrangement uses TRBV4-1 and TRBJ1-1; 7 nucleotides align to TRBD1. The CDR3 runs to 16 residues. Germline CDR1 MGHRA, CDR2 YSYEKL. V lost 10 bases and J lost 0; bases outside the gene matches: 14. Here the CDR3 DNA reads TGCGCCACCGGAGGTCGACAGGGCGTCATGAACACTGAAGCTTTCTTT. This gives the protein CATGGRQGVMNTEAFF.

The chain combines TRBV30 with TRBJ1-1, with 11 bases aligning to TRBD1. Germline loops: CDR1 GTSNPN, CDR2 SVGIG (reference sequence). V shed 2 bases, J shed 5 bases, and the junction held 10 bases outside the gene matches. The CDR3 has 16 amino acids. The CDR3 bases are TGTGCCTGGAGTACTACCGGACAGGGGGCATTTACTGAAGCTTTCTTT. Translation: CAWSTTGQGAFTEAFF.

This clone was found once. This chain joins TRBV29-1 and TRBJ1-4, with D maybe TRBD1 (6 bases). Per the germline V gene, CDR1 is SQVTM and CDR2 is ANQGSEA. Trimming left V 1 base short and J 6 bases short, with 9 bases between. The CDR3 loop spans 13 amino acids. The CDR3 nucleotides are TGCAGCGTTGAAGGGTCAGGGGATGAAAAACTGTTTTTT. This encodes CSVEGSGDEKLFF. Looking up the rest from reference TRBV29-1 and TRBJ1-4 gives the full variable domain: SAVISQKPSRDICQRGTSLTIQCQVDSQVTMMFWYRQQPGQSLTLIATANQGSEATYESGFVIDKFPISRPNLTFSTLTVSNMSPEDSSIYLCSVEGSGDEKLFFGSGTQLSVL.

The rearrangement joins TRBV5-1 to TRBJ2-1, with TRBD2 matching over 7 bases. With 2 bases clipped from V and 3 bases from J, the junction kept 8 bases outside the gene matches. The germline V gene encodes CDR1 SGHRS and CDR2 YFSETQ. The CDR3 sequence is 16 residues long. The DNA of the CDR3 is TGCGCCAGCAGCTTCTTGGGACCTAGCGGCTACAATGAGCAGTTCTTC. It translates to CASSFLGPSGYNEQFF.

V and J are TRBV7-2 and TRBJ1-3; D may be TRBD1 (5 bases). Deletions cut 1 base from V and 0 bases from J, with 13 bases between. Germline lookup yields CDR1 SGHTA and CDR2 FQGNSA. The length of the CDR3 is 17 residues. CDR3 bases: TGTGCCAGCAGCTTAGGGGGGACTGGAGCCTCTGGAAACACCATATATTTT. It is translated as CASSLGGTGASGNTIYF. Filled out from reference TRBV7-2 and TRBJ1-3, the complete variable domain reads GAGVSQSPSNKVTEKGKDVELRCDPISGHTALYWYRQSLGQGLEFLIYFQGNSAPDKSGLPSDRFSAERTGGSVSTLTIQRTQQEDSAVYLCASSLGGTGASGNTIYFGEGSWLTVV.

The chain couples TRBV5-1 to TRBJ1-6, with 9 bases fitting TRBD1. The CDR3 has 14 residues. Germline CDR1 and CDR2: SGHRS and YFSETQ. V shed 4 bases and J 9 bases; nucleotides not matched to a gene: 5. CDR3 loop: CASSQGQGSSPLHF. The CDR3 bases are TGCGCCAGCAGCCAAGGACAGGGGAGTTCACCCCTCCACTTT.

The chain is built from TRBV6-2 or TRBV6-3 and TRBJ2-7, with TRBD2 as a possible D gene (5 bases). In germline, CDR1 is MNHEY, CDR2 SVGEGT. V shed 2 bases and J shed 0 bases, with 11 bases lying between them. This CDR3 spans 15 amino acids. The CDR3 region is CASSYGGASSYEQYV. DNA of the CDR3: TGTGCCAGCAGTTACGGAGGTGCTAGCTCCTACGAGCAGTACGTC.

This clone was recorded once. The chain has TRBV19 and TRBJ2-6; 9 bases agree with TRBD1. The germline CDR1 and CDR2 sequences are LNHDA and SQIVND (reference sequence). The J segment lost 0 bases and the V segment lost 5 bases, leaving 8 bases of the junction unmatched. The CDR3 totals 18 residues. This CDR3 is CASSPTGGSISGANVLTF. In DNA, the CDR3 is TGTGCCAGTAGTCCGACAGGGGGATCAATCTCTGGGGCCAACGTCCTGACTTTC.

This clone was counted between two and nine times. V and J are TRBV18 and TRBJ2-7; no clear D gene. Germline CDR1 KGHSH, CDR2 LQKENI. Deletions cut 6 bases from V and 0 bases from J, with 9 bases between. The CDR3 totals 13 residues. For the CDR3, the DNA is TGTGCCAGCTCCCCCCCTAGCTCCTACGAGCAGTACTTC. Translated: CASSPPSSYEQYF.